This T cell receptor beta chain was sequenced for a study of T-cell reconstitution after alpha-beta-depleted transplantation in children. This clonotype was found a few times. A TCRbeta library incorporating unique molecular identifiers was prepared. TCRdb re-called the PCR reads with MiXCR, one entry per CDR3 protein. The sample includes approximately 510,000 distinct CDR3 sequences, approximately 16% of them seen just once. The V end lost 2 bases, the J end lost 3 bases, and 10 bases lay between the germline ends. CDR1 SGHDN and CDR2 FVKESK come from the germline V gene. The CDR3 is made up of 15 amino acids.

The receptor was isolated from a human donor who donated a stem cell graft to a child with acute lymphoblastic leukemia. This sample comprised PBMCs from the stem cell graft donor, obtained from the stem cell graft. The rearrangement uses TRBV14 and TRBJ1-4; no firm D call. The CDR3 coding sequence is TGTGCCAGCAGCCAAAGCCCAACGGCTAATGAAAAACTGTTTTTT. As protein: CASSQSPTANEKLFF.